One and the same sample provided the 14 T cell receptor beta chains below, sequenced in a study of T cells expressing NK-cell markers. TCRdb re-called the 5' RACE reads and gives one entry per CDR3 protein, without DNA. The data include around 470,000 distinct CDR3 sequences; the top ten clones carry almost 1.5%. The specimen sequenced was blood T cells: a sorted CD56 or NKG2C T cell subset, CD4+ or CD8+ T cells, or bulk PBMC T cells (not recorded which). All receptors come from a woman aged 45-60 years in good health.

CDR3 sequence: CASGTGGTGANVLTF. The chain carries TRBV12-3 or TRBV12-4 and TRBJ2-6; TCRdb calls TRBD1, which cannot be checked without DNA. The CDR3 spans 15 residues.

The chain links TRBV6-6 to TRBJ1-4; TCRdb lists TRBD1, though no DNA is available to test this call. From germline, CDR1 is MNHNY and CDR2 SVGAGI (reference sequence). The CDR3 length is 14 residues. CDR3 amino acids: CAGKREPTNEKLFF.

The J gene is TRBJ2-1, the V gene TRBV9; TCRdb's D call, TRBD1, is unchecked because there is no DNA. The CDR3 consists of 15 residues. Looked up from germline, CDR1 is SGDLS and CDR2 is YYNGEE. The CDR3 reads CASSVLAGVYNEQFF.

This chain joins TRBV6-2 or TRBV6-3 and TRBJ2-5; the D call of TRBD1 rests on TCRdb alone, since no DNA is present to check it. Looked up from germline, CDR1 is MNHEY and CDR2 is SVGEGT. This CDR3 has 16 amino acids. This chain's CDR3 is CASSYDGVPLRETQYF.

The V call is TRBV5-1, the J call TRBJ2-2; the D gene TCRdb calls, TRBD1, cannot be checked with no DNA. Germline V gene data show CDR1 as SGHRS and CDR2 as YFSETQ. This CDR3 spans 14 amino acids. The CDR3: CASSLSPVAGELFF.

This chain links TRBV20-1 with TRBJ2-2; TCRdb returns TRBD1, unconfirmable since there is no DNA. The CDR3 has 14 amino acids. The germline V gene encodes CDR1 DFQATT and CDR2 SNEGSKA (reference sequence). CDR3: CSAKPGEHTGELFF.

V usage is TRBV3-1 and J usage is TRBJ2-5; the D call of TRBD1 rests on TCRdb alone, since no DNA is present to check it. CDR3 length equals 13 residues. Looked up from germline, CDR1 is LGHDT and CDR2 is YNNKEL (reference sequence). CDR3 loop: CASSPRFLETQYF.

The rearrangement links TRBV12-3 or TRBV12-4 to TRBJ2-3; the TCRdb D gene call, TRBD1, has no DNA to confirm it. This CDR3 comprises 14 residues. The chain's CDR3 is CASSLDRPGDTQYF.

The V call is TRBV6-2 or TRBV6-3, the J call TRBJ2-1; the D gene TCRdb calls, TRBD2, cannot be checked with no DNA. The CDR3 is 15 amino acids. Germline CDR1 MNHEY, CDR2 SVGEGT. CDR3 residues: CASSSWGRQNNEQFF.

CDR3 loop: CASSLVDRGRNNEQFF. The V and J genes are TRBV5-6 and TRBJ2-1; the TCRdb D gene call, TRBD1, has no DNA to confirm it. In germline, CDR1 is SGHDT, CDR2 YYEEEE. The CDR3 spans 16 residues. The full variable domain, rest sourced from reference TRBV5-6 and TRBJ2-1, is DAGVTQSPTHLIKTRGQQVTLRCSPKSGHDTVSWYQQALGQGPQFIFQYYEEEERQRGNFPDRFSGHQFPNYSSELNVNALLLGDSALYLCASSLVDRGRNNEQFFGPGTRLTVL.

The chain employs TRBV6-2 or TRBV6-3 and TRBJ2-1. The CDR3 length is 16 residues. Germline V gene lookup returns CDR1 MNHEY and CDR2 SVGEGT. The CDR3 reads CASSLWGSGSYNEQFF.

The rearrangement uses TRBV7-9 and TRBJ2-1; TCRdb selects TRBD2, and the lack of DNA leaves this call unchecked. CDR1 and CDR2 (germline): SEHNR, FQNEAQ (reference sequence). This CDR3 has 17 residues. The CDR3 region is CASSLGGLAGVWNEQFF. The whole variable domain, filled in from reference TRBV7-9 and TRBJ2-1, reads DTGVSQNPRHKITKRGQNVTFRCDPISEHNRLYWYRQTLGQGPEFLTYFQNEAQLEKSRLLSDRFSAERPKGSFSTLEIQRTEQGDSAMYLCASSLGGLAGVWNEQFFGPGTRLTVL.

The chain uses TRBV4-2 and TRBJ2-3; the D gene TCRdb calls, TRBD2, cannot be checked with no DNA. From germline, CDR1 is LGHNA and CDR2 YNFKEQ. The length of the CDR3 is 18 residues. CDR3: CASSQPGLAGGREDTQYF.

V and J are TRBV3-1 and TRBJ2-2; absent DNA, TCRdb's TRBD1 call cannot be checked. Looked up from germline, CDR1 is LGHDT and CDR2 is YNNKEL (reference sequence). This CDR3 is built from 17 residues. The CDR3: CASSPIVTLGGTGELFF.